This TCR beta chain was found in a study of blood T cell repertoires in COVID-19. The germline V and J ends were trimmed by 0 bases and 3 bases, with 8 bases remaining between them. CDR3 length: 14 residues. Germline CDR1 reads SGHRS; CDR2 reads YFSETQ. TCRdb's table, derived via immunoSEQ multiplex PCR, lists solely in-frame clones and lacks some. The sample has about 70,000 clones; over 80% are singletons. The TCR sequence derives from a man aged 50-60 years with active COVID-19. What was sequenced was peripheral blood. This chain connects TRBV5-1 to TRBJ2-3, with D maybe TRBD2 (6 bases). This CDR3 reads CASSLAAGTDTQYF. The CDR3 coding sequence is TGCGCCAGCAGCTTGGCCGCGGGAACAGATACGCAGTATTTT.